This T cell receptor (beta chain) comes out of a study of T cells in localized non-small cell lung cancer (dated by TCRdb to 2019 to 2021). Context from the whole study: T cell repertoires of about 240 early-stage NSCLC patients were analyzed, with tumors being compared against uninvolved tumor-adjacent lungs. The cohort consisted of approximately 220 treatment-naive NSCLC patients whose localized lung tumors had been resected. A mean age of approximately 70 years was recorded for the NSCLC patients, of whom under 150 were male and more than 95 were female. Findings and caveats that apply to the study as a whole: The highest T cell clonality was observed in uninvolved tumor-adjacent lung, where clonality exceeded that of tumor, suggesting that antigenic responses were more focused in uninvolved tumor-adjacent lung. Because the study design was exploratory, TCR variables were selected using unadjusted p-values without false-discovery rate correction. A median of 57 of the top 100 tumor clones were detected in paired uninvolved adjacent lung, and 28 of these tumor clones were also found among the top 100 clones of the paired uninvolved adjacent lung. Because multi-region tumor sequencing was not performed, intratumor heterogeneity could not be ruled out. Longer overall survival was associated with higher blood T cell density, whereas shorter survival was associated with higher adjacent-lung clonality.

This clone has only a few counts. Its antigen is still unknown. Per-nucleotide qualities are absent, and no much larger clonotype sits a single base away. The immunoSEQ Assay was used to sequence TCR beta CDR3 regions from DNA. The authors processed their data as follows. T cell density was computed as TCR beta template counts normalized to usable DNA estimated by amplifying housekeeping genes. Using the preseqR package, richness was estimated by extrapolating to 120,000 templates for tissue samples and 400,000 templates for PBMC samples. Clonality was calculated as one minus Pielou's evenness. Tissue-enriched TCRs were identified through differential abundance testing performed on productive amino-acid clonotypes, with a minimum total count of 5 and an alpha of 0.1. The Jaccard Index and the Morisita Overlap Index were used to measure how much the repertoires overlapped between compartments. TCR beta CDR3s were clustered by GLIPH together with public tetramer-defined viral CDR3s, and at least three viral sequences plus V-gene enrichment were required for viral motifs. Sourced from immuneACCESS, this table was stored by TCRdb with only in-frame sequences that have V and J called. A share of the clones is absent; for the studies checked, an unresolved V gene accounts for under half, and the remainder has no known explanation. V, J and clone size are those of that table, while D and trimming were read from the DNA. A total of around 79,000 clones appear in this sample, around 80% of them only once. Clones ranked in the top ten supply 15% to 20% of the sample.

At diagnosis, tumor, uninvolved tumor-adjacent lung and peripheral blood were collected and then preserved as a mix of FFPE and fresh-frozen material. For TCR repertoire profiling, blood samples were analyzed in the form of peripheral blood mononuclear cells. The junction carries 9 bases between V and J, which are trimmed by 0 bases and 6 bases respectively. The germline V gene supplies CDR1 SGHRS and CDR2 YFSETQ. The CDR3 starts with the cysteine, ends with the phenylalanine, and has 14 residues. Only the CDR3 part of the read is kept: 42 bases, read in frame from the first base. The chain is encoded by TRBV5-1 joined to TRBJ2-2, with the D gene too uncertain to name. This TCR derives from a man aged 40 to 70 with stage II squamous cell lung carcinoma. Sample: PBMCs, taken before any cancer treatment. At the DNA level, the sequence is TGCGCCAGCAGCTTGGACGGACCCGCCGGGGAGCTGTTTTTT. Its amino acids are CASSLDGPAGELFF.